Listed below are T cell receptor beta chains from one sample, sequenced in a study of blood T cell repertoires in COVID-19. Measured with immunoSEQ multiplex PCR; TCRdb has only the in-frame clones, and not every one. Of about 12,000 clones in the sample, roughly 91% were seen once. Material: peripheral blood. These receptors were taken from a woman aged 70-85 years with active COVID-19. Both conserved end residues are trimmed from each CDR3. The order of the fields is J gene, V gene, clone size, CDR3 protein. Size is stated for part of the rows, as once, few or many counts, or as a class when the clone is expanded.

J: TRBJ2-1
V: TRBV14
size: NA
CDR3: ASSQFDRATYNEQF

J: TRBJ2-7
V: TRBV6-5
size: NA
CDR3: ASRRGRGATYEQY

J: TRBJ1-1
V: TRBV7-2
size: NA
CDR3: ASSLQGAPTEAF

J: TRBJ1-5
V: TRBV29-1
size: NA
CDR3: SVGDSNQPQH

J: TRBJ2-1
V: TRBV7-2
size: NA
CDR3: ASTFQRGYNEQF

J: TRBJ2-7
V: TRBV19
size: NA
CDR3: ASRQSAGSSYEQY

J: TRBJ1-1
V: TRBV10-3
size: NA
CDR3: AISEFGSTEAF

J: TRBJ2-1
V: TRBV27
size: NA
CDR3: ASSFPTSGRSGEQF

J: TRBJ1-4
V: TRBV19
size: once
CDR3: ASSIGQGLGKLF

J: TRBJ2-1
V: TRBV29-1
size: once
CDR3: SAYTPGQGGNEQF

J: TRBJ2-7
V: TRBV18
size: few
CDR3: ASSPDRTYEQY

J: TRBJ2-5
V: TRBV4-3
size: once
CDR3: ASSQSQYQETQY

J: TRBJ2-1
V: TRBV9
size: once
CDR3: ASSAQAGLYNEQF